The 17 T cell receptor beta chains below all came from one sample that was sequenced in a study of blood T cell repertoires in COVID-19. TCRdb's copy holds only in-frame clones and misses some; the assay was immunoSEQ multiplex PCR. The sample has 54,000 or so clones, over 75% seen once. Sequencing was carried out using peripheral blood. The receptor set was obtained from a man at least 80 years old with COVID-19, enrolled during active disease.

The V gene is TRBV5-1, the J gene TRBJ2-7; TRBD1 matches 8 bases. Germline lookup yields CDR1 SGHRS and CDR2 YFSETQ. V shed 0 bases, J shed 1 base, and the junction held 6 bases outside the gene matches. CDR3 length: 16 amino acids. The chain's CDR3 is CASSLDPGQASYEQYV. In DNA, the CDR3 is TGCGCCAGCAGCTTGGACCCGGGACAGGCGTCCTACGAGCAGTACGTC.

This clone was picked up a small number of times. The CDR3: CASNERSAGELFF. As DNA, the CDR3 is TGTGCCAGTAATGAGAGGTCTGCCGGGGAGCTGTTTTTT. This chain links TRBV19 with TRBJ2-2; D gene uncertain. With 7 bases removed from V and 6 bases from J, the gap between germline ends came to 12 bases. The CDR3 extends over 13 amino acids. Germline V gene sequence: CDR1 LNHDA, CDR2 SQIVND (reference sequence).

V and J are TRBV11-2 and TRBJ1-1; D is unresolved. The germline gives CDR1 SGHAT, CDR2 FQNNGV. Trimming removed 2 bases at V and 7 bases at J, with 11 bases between. The CDR3 is 13 amino acids. CDR3 sequence: CASSLREGIEAFF. DNA of the CDR3: TGTGCCAGCAGCTTAAGAGAGGGAATTGAAGCTTTCTTT. Using reference TRBV11-2 and TRBJ1-1 for the parts outside the CDR3, the full variable domain is EAGVAQSPRYKIIEKRQSVAFWCNPISGHATLYWYQQILGQGPKLLIQFQNNGVVDDSQLPKDRFSAERLKGVDSTLKIQPAKLEDSAVYLCASSLREGIEAFFGQGTRLTVV.

This clone was detected only a few times. The gene calls are TRBV7-2 and TRBJ1-3, with unresolved D. Germline V gene data show CDR1 as SGHTA and CDR2 as FQGNSA. The CDR3 is made up of 15 amino acids. V lost 5 bases, J lost 0 bases, and 11 bases lay in between. CDR3 region: CASSHGGISGNTIYF. The DNA for the CDR3 is TGTGCCAGCAGCCACGGAGGCATCTCTGGAAACACCATATATTTT.

For the CDR3, the DNA is TGTGCCAGCAGTACAATAGGACAGGCGGCCCAGCATTTT. Its protein is CASSTIGQAAQHF. The gene calls are TRBV6-5 and TRBJ1-5; TRBD1 aligns across 7 bases. The germline V gene has CDR1 MNHEY and CDR2 SVGAGI. This CDR3 region has 13 residues. V was clipped by 5 bases and J by 11 bases; unmatched bases: 9.

This sequence joins TRBV3-1 (or the pseudogene TRBV3-2) and TRBJ2-7; 7 nucleotides agree with TRBD2. Germline V gene data show CDR1 as LGHDT and CDR2 as YNNKEL (reference sequence). The CDR3 totals 16 residues. V lost 1 base, J lost 9 bases, and 15 bases stayed unmatched. The DNA of the CDR3 is TGTGCCAGCAGCCAAGTCTCGGGACTATTAGGGACTGGGCAGTACTTC. Translated, it gives CASSQVSGLLGTGQYF.

The chain couples TRBV5-4 to TRBJ2-2; TRBD2 aligns across 15 bases. There are 19 residues in the CDR3. CDR1 is SGHNT and CDR2 is YYREEE in the germline V gene (reference sequence). With V trimmed by 3 bases and J by 0 bases, 6 bases remained unmatched. The CDR3 DNA reads as TGTGCCAGCAGCTATCCGGGACTAGCGGGAGGTACGAACACCGGGGAGCTGTTTTTT. This codes for CASSYPGLAGGTNTGELFF.

This chain links TRBV7-9 with TRBJ2-2, with 7 bases that match TRBD1. With 4 bases clipped from V and 0 bases from J, the junction kept 2 bases outside the gene matches. Germline V gives CDR1 SEHNR, CDR2 FQNEAQ (reference sequence). The CDR3 spans 15 residues. The CDR3 nucleotides are TGTGCCAGCAGCTCCGGACAGGCGAACACCGGGGAGCTGTTTTTT. This translates into CASSSGQANTGELFF. Full variable domain (missing parts from reference TRBV7-9 and TRBJ2-2): DTGVSQNPRHKITKRGQNVTFRCDPISEHNRLYWYRQTLGQGPEFLTYFQNEAQLEKSRLLSDRFSAERPKGSFSTLEIQRTEQGDSAMYLCASSSGQANTGELFFGEGSRLTVL.

This rearrangement joins TRBV10-2 to TRBJ1-2; 12 bases are shared with TRBD1. Germline V gene sequence: CDR1 WSHSY, CDR2 SAAADI. This CDR3 is 16 amino acids long. V lost 3 bases, J lost 3 bases, and 5 bases stayed unmatched. The CDR3 loop is CASSDGTGGVDYGYTF. In DNA, the CDR3 is TGCGCCAGCAGTGATGGGACAGGGGGCGTTGACTATGGCTACACCTTC.

V gene TRBV18 combines with J gene TRBJ1-4, with D possibly being TRBD1 (6 bases). Germline CDR1 and CDR2: KGHSH and LQKENI. The CDR3 sequence is 17 residues long. Trimming removed 4 bases from V and 0 bases from J, with 15 bases in between. CDR3 loop: CASSLKTGHATNEKLFF. The CDR3 DNA follows: TGTGCCAGCTCACTTAAAACGGGACATGCAACTAATGAAAAACTGTTTTTT.

The chain employs TRBV30 and TRBJ1-1; the D is unclear. Trimming cost V 3 bases and J 4 bases, with 12 bases left between them. The CDR3 totals 13 residues. CDR1 GTSNPN and CDR2 SVGIG come from the germline V gene (reference sequence). The CDR3 reads CAWSAKRSTEAFF. The DNA for the CDR3 is TGTGCCTGGAGCGCTAAACGGAGCACTGAAGCTTTCTTT.

The rearrangement joins TRBV7-7 to TRBJ2-2; 8 bases fit TRBD1. This CDR3 is built from 15 residues. The V gene end was trimmed by 1 base and the J gene end by 4 bases; junction bases not matched to a gene: 2. CDR1 SSHAT and CDR2 FNYEAQ come from the germline V gene (reference sequence). DNA for the CDR3: TGTGCCAGCAGCTTAGACAGGGGGAGCACCGGGGAGCTGTTTTTT. Translated: CASSLDRGSTGELFF. The variable domain in full, completed from reference TRBV7-7 and TRBJ2-2, reads GAGVSQSPRYKVTKRGQDVTLRCDPISSHATLYWYQQALGQGPEFLTYFNYEAQPDKSGLPSDRFSAERPEGSISTLTIQRTEQRDSAMYRCASSLDRGSTGELFFGEGSRLTVL.

The V and J genes are TRBV5-1 and TRBJ1-6, with D hard to call. Trimming cost V 8 bases and J 4 bases, with 13 bases left between them. Germline CDR1 SGHRS, CDR2 YFSETQ. The CDR3 has 14 residues. CDR3 nucleotide sequence: TGCGCCAGAGCCATCACGGGTTATAATTCACCCCTCCACTTT. Translation: CARAITGYNSPLHF.

Written as DNA, the CDR3 is TGTGCCACCACCGAGGGACAGCGCCAAGAGACCCAGTACTTC. This sequence encodes CATTEGQRQETQYF. The V call is TRBV15, the J call TRBJ2-5; 7 bases line up with TRBD1. CDR3 length: 14 residues. The germline V gene encodes CDR1 LNHNV and CDR2 YYDKDF (reference sequence). Trimming took 7 bases from V and 1 from J; bases not matched to a gene: 6.

This chain joins TRBV6-2 or TRBV6-3 and TRBJ1-2; D is perhaps TRBD1 (6 bases). V was cut by 2 bases and J by 7 bases, with 11 bases left in between. Per germline, CDR1 MNHEY and CDR2 SVGEGT. The length of the CDR3 is 13 residues. CDR3 in DNA: TGTGCCAGCAGTTACGGGGGCGACGGTGGCTACACCTTC. Encoded protein: CASSYGGDGGYTF.

The genes are TRBV19 and TRBJ2-3; no definite D call. Germline V lookup: CDR1 LNHDA, CDR2 SQIVND (reference sequence). The CDR3 runs to 17 residues. V lost 3 bases, J lost 0 bases, and 16 bases lay in between. The DNA of the CDR3 is TGTGCCAGTAGTATCACCATCGGTTCCCCCAGCACAGATACGCAGTATTTT. Translating it yields CASSITIGSPSTDTQYF. Full variable domain (remainder filled in from reference TRBV19 and TRBJ2-3): DGGITQSPKYLFRKEGQNVTLSCEQNLNHDAMYWYRQDPGQGLRLIYYSQIVNDFQKGDIAEGYSVSREKKESFPLTVTSAQKNPTAFYLCASSITIGSPSTDTQYFGPGTRLTVL.

CDR3 nucleotides: TGTGCCACCAGTGTAGCAGGGGACGAGACCCAGTACTTC. Its translation is CATSVAGDETQYF. The gene calls are TRBV24-1 and TRBJ2-5; tentative D call: TRBD1 (6 bases). The ends were cut back, 5 bases at V and 5 bases at J, with 11 bases in the middle. This CDR3 region has 13 residues. CDR1 and CDR2 (germline): KGHDR, SFDVKD.